The 20 T cell receptor beta chains below come from one sample, sequenced in a study of regulatory T cells in long-lasting Graves disease. Library construction for TCR beta used iRepertoire HTBI primers and Arm-PCR of CDR3 regions. TCRdb analysed the multiplex PCR reads with MiXCR anew, one entry per CDR3 protein. Of under 400,000 distinct CDR3 sequences in the sample, around 17% were seen once. Specified time point: newly diagnosed GD, antithyroid drugs for less than 3 months. RNA isolated from PBMCs was used to make the TCR library. These same data were also listed under a study on T cells in Graves' hyperthyroidism and ophthalmopathy.

Sequences were derived from peripheral blood mononuclear cells (PBMCs), sampled at new diagnosis, from a patient treated with antithyroid drugs. Receptors originate from a man between 40 and 49 years old with Graves disease.

This clonotype appeared many times. The chain uses TRBV15 and TRBJ2-4; D possibly corresponds to TRBD2 (6 bases). This CDR3 is 12 amino acids long. The germline CDR1 and CDR2 sequences are LNHNV and YYDKDF (reference sequence). V dropped 5 bases and J dropped 8 bases, with 10 bases sitting between them. For the CDR3, the DNA is TGTGCCACCAGCCTGGAGGGAGACATTCAGTACTTC. Translation gives CATSLEGDIQYF.

This clonotype has a handful of counts. V and J are TRBV7-9 and TRBJ2-1, with 11 nucleotides matching TRBD1. The junction had 11 bases not matched to a gene; V was cut back by 2 bases and J by 2 bases. CDR3 length: 19 amino acids. The germline V gene has CDR1 SEHNR and CDR2 FQNEAQ (reference sequence). This CDR3 is CASSLNGPGQGAAYNEQFF. As DNA, the CDR3 is TGTGCCAGCAGCTTAAATGGGCCCGGACAGGGGGCAGCCTACAATGAGCAGTTCTTC. Based on the CDR3 plus reference TRBV7-9 and TRBJ2-1, the full variable domain is DTGVSQNPRHKITKRGQNVTFRCDPISEHNRLYWYRQTLGQGPEFLTYFQNEAQLEKSRLLSDRFSAERPKGSFSTLEIQRTEQGDSAMYLCASSLNGPGQGAAYNEQFFGPGTRLTVL.

Regarding this clonotype: A much larger clone lies a single base off, so this may be a read error. The gene calls are TRBV7-9 and TRBJ2-7, with 7 bases lining up with TRBD2. Germline V gene lookup returns CDR1 SEHNR and CDR2 FQNEAQ (reference sequence). There are 13 residues in the CDR3. The V gene end was trimmed by 10 bases and the J gene end by 7 bases; junction bases not matched to a gene: 13. CDR3 bases: TGTGCCATAAACGGGGGGTCAACCAATGAGCAGTACTTC. Translated, it gives CAINGGSTNEQYF.

This clonotype was found many times. CDR3 region: CSALKRRDSTYEQYF. In nucleotides, the CDR3 is TGCAGTGCTCTAAAGAGGAGGGATTCAACCTACGAGCAGTACTTC. The rearrangement uses TRBV20-1 and TRBJ2-7; a possible D gene is TRBD2 (6 bases). Germline V gene sequence: CDR1 DFQATT, CDR2 SNEGSKA (reference sequence). Trimming shortened V by 5 bases and J by 2 bases, and 19 bases separated the two germline ends. The CDR3 is made up of 15 amino acids.

This clonotype appeared a few times. V gene TRBV2 combines with J gene TRBJ1-5, with D uncertain. The V gene lost 3 bases and the J gene lost 5 bases, with 17 bases spanning the gap. CDR3 length: 16 amino acids. Germline V gene sequence: CDR1 SNHLY, CDR2 FYNNEI. The CDR3 DNA is TGTGCCAGCAGTGAGCCAACAGCGCTTTGGGATCAGCCCCAGCATTTT. Amino acids: CASSEPTALWDQPQHF.

This clonotype was found a few times. This could be a read error, since a much larger clone is one nucleotide away. V gene TRBV9 combines with J gene TRBJ2-3; D uncertain. The CDR3 consists of 14 residues. Looked up from germline, CDR1 is SGDLS and CDR2 is YYNGEE. CDR3 nucleotides: TGTGCCAGCAGCGTACGTTCCCTCACAGATGCGCAGTATTTT. Protein product: CASSVRSLTDAQYF.

The chain carries TRBV28 and TRBJ2-3; tentative D call: TRBD1 (6 bases). Germline V gives CDR1 MDHEN, CDR2 SYDVKM. Trimming left V 8 bases short and J 0 bases short, with 21 bases between. There are 17 residues in the CDR3. DNA for the CDR3: TGTGCCAGCTTTGGGTGGGACACATACACTAGCACAGATACGCAGTATTTT. Translated, it gives CASFGWDTYTSTDTQYF.

With regard to this clonotype: This likely reflects a read error, since a far larger clone is one base away. The conserved closing phenylalanine or tryptophan is absent in this CDR3, likely reflecting a read error. J is TRBJ2-3 and V is TRBV11-3; a weak D match, TRBD1 (6 bases). Trimming took 5 bases from V and 5 from J, leaving 14 bases between them. Germline-derived CDR1 and CDR2 are SGHNT and YENEEA. The CDR3 is 14 amino acids. CDR3 nucleotide sequence: TGTGCCAGCAGCACCTACTCGACAGGAGATACGCAGTATCTT. This encodes CASSTYSTGDTQYL.

This sequence joins TRBV5-1 and TRBJ1-2; 11 nucleotides align to TRBD1. Per germline, CDR1 SGHRS and CDR2 YFSETQ. The CDR3 length is 16 residues. Trimming at V came to 4 bases and at J to 8 bases, leaving 13 bases not matched to a gene. The CDR3: CASSPGTGGDLAGYTF. As DNA, the CDR3 is TGCGCCAGCAGCCCAGGGACAGGGGGAGATTTAGCGGGCTACACCTTC.

The table lists this clonotype with a few counts. The chain couples TRBV6-1 to TRBJ2-5, with 8 positions matching TRBD2. Germline loops: CDR1 MNHNS, CDR2 SASEGT. V lost 5 bases, J lost 4 bases, and 6 bases stayed unmatched. The CDR3 consists of 14 residues. CDR3 region: CASSTRGGGETQYF. The CDR3 bases are TGTGCCAGCAGTACTCGGGGGGGGGGAGAGACCCAGTACTTC.

The table lists this clonotype with many counts. The chain employs TRBV20-1 and TRBJ1-2; D possibly corresponds to TRBD1 (5 bases). The V gene lost 0 bases and the J gene lost 6 bases, with 8 bases spanning the gap. CDR3 length equals 12 residues. Looked up from germline, CDR1 is DFQATT and CDR2 is SNEGSKA (reference sequence). CDR3 loop: CSARETADGYTF. The CDR3 nucleotides read TGCAGTGCTAGAGAGACAGCCGATGGCTACACCTTC.

There are many counts of this clonotype. This chain connects TRBV28 to TRBJ2-3, with 9 positions matching TRBD1. This CDR3 spans 16 amino acids. Germline V lookup: CDR1 MDHEN, CDR2 SYDVKM. With V trimmed by 4 bases and J by 1 base, 6 bases remained unmatched. This chain's CDR3 is CASSWGQGRGTDTQYF. The CDR3 region has the DNA TGTGCCAGCAGTTGGGGACAGGGTCGTGGCACAGATACGCAGTATTTT.

The gene calls are TRBV30 and TRBJ2-5; 8 bases map to TRBD2. The V gene end was trimmed by 2 bases and the J gene end by 5 bases; junction bases not matched to a gene: 10. Germline V CDR1 and CDR2: GTSNPN, SVGIG (reference sequence). This CDR3 contains 15 residues. The CDR3, as DNA: TGTGCCTGGAGTAGCGGCAGCGGGGGATGGGAGACCCAGTACTTC. This gives the protein CAWSSGSGGWETQYF.

The chain recombines TRBV2 with TRBJ2-1, with no clear D. This CDR3 comprises 13 residues. Trimming pared 4 bases from V and 3 bases from J, leaving 7 bases between. CDR1 is SNHLY and CDR2 is FYNNEI in the germline V gene. The CDR3 is CASSVNSYNEQFF. CDR3 in DNA: TGTGCCAGCAGTGTAAACAGCTACAATGAGCAGTTCTTC. Filled out from reference TRBV2 and TRBJ2-1, the complete variable domain reads EPEVTQTPSHQVTQMGQEVILRCVPISNHLYFYWYRQILGQKVEFLVSFYNNEISEKSEIFDDQFSVERPDGSNFTLKIRSTKLEDSAMYFCASSVNSYNEQFFGPGTRLTVL.

This clonotype was seen ten or more times. This chain uses TRBV18 with TRBJ2-1; weak D call: TRBD2 (6 bases). V was shortened by 3 bases and J by 4 bases, with 10 bases between the two germline ends. This CDR3 has 14 amino acids. The germline gives CDR1 KGHSH, CDR2 LQKENI. CDR3 protein: CASSPPGEYNEQFF. CDR3 sequence (DNA): TGTGCCAGCTCACCTCCGGGGGAATACAATGAGCAGTTCTTC. The whole variable domain, filled in from reference TRBV18 and TRBJ2-1, reads NAGVMQNPRHLVRRRGQEARLRCSPMKGHSHVYWYRQLPEEGLKFMVYLQKENIIDESGMPKERFSAEFPKEGPSILRIQQVVRGDSAAYFCASSPPGEYNEQFFGPGTRLTVL.

The table lists this clonotype with a few counts. The chain combines TRBV7-8 with TRBJ2-5; maybe TRBD2 (5 bases). Germline V gene sequence: CDR1 SGHVS, CDR2 FQNEAQ. V dropped 0 bases and J dropped 2 bases, with 13 bases sitting between them. This CDR3 is 16 amino acids long. The CDR3 nucleotides read TGTGCCAGCAGCTTAGCTCTGGGCAGGACTCAAGAGACCCAGTACTTC. This sequence encodes CASSLALGRTQETQYF.

The table lists this clonotype with many counts. This chain links TRBV3-1 with TRBJ1-3, with TRBD1 as a possible D gene (6 bases). The CDR3 has 16 residues. Trimming pared 3 bases from V and 1 base from J, leaving 13 bases between. Germline CDR1 reads LGHDT; CDR2 reads YNNKEL (reference sequence). In DNA, the CDR3 is TGTGCCAGCAGCCAGAGGGGACAAGGATCTGGAAACACCATATATTTT. This sequence encodes CASSQRGQGSGNTIYF.

The chain is built from TRBV6-1 and TRBJ2-3; 9 nucleotides align to TRBD2. Germline V lookup: CDR1 MNHNS, CDR2 SASEGT. V gave up 3 bases and J gave up 0 bases; unmatched junction bases: 1. This CDR3 spans 15 amino acids. This chain's CDR3 is CASSDLAGSTDTQYF. As DNA, the CDR3 is TGTGCCAGCAGTGATCTAGCGGGGAGCACAGATACGCAGTATTTT.

This clonotype was observed many times. The chain has TRBV7-2 and TRBJ2-7, with D possibly being TRBD2 (6 bases). The CDR3 sequence is 15 residues long. V was clipped by 6 bases and J by 3 bases, with 18 bases between them. Germline V gene lookup returns CDR1 SGHTA and CDR2 FQGNSA. CDR3 amino acids: CASSPGTPKVYEQYF. The DNA for the CDR3 is TGTGCCAGCAGTCCCGGGACTCCGAAGGTCTACGAGCAGTACTTC. The complete variable domain, with remaining parts taken from reference TRBV7-2 and TRBJ2-7, reads GAGVSQSPSNKVTEKGKDVELRCDPISGHTALYWYRQSLGQGLEFLIYFQGNSAPDKSGLPSDRFSAERTGGSVSTLTIQRTQQEDSAVYLCASSPGTPKVYEQYFGPGTRLTVT.

This clonotype was seen at least ten times. This chain connects TRBV5-1 to TRBJ2-2, with 9 bases lining up with TRBD1. The CDR3 is 14 residues long. V dropped 3 bases and J dropped 6; count of bases not matched to a gene: 3. Germline CDR1 and CDR2: SGHRS and YFSETQ. The CDR3, as DNA: TGCGCCAGCAGCTCGGGACAGGGCCCCGGGGAGCTGTTTTTT. It yields the protein CASSSGQGPGELFF.